What follows are 24 T cell receptor beta chains derived from one specimen sequenced in a study of tumor-infiltrating lymphocytes in localized non-small cell lung cancer. Repertoires were generated with immunoSEQ multiplex PCR, while TCRdb's copy carries only in-frame clones and drops some. The data contain 20,000 to 25,000 clones, 60% to 75% of them seen just once; the ten biggest clones take up about 5.6%. Material: lung tumor tissue. Source of these receptors: a human donor with non-small cell lung cancer.

This chain joins TRBV5-6 and TRBJ2-5; perhaps TRBD1 as D (5 bases). V was clipped by 6 bases and J by 5 bases, with 20 bases between them. The V gene's germline CDR1 is SGHDT and CDR2 YYEEEE. This CDR3 comprises 15 residues. The chain's CDR3 is CASIQTGSIAETQYF. In nucleotides, the CDR3 is TGTGCCAGCATCCAAACAGGCTCCATCGCCGAGACCCAGTACTTC.

The gene calls are TRBV29-1 and TRBJ1-1, with D tentatively TRBD1 (6 bases). The CDR3 has 11 amino acids. Germline V lookup: CDR1 SQVTM, CDR2 ANQGSEA. The V end lost 7 bases, the J end lost 5 bases, and 11 bases lay between the germline ends. In DNA form, the CDR3 reads TGCAGCGCCGAAGGGGGTACTGAAGCTTTCTTT. This encodes CSAEGGTEAFF.

This clone has just one count. The chain is built from TRBV6-5 and TRBJ2-3, with D possibly being TRBD2 (5 bases). V was shortened by 2 bases and J by 4 bases, with 16 bases between the two germline ends. This CDR3 comprises 16 residues. The germline CDR1 and CDR2 sequences are MNHEY and SVGAGI. The CDR3, as DNA: TGTGCCAGCAGTTACAGGGCGGGCTGGGATGCAGATACGCAGTATTTT. As protein: CASSYRAGWDADTQYF.

The chain joins TRBV2 to TRBJ2-1; 7 nucleotides agree with TRBD2. Germline V gene sequence: CDR1 SNHLY, CDR2 FYNNEI. The CDR3 spans 13 residues. The J segment lost 4 bases and the V segment lost 6 bases, leaving 3 bases of the junction unmatched. The CDR3 region has the DNA TGTGCCAGCAGGCGGGAGCATTACAATGAGCAGTTCTTC. The encoded protein is CASRREHYNEQFF.

This clone was observed a single time. Here the CDR3 DNA reads TGTGCCAGCAGTCCAACCGGACTAGCGGGAACCTACGAGCAGTACTTC. It is translated as CASSPTGLAGTYEQYF. V gene TRBV27 combines with J gene TRBJ2-7; TRBD2 aligns across 12 bases. J was trimmed by 2 bases and V by 5 bases; bases with no gene match: 7. Germline V gives CDR1 MNHEY, CDR2 SMNVEV (reference sequence). The CDR3 is 16 amino acids.

The chain couples TRBV7-7 to TRBJ1-2; 9 bases match TRBD1. CDR1 is SSHAT and CDR2 is FNYEAQ in the germline V gene (reference sequence). Trimming took 4 bases from V and 8 from J; bases not matched to a gene: 20. This CDR3 has 18 amino acids. The CDR3 nucleotides are TGTGCCAGCAGCTCCAAGCAATGGGGACAGGGTTCCCCCTCAGGCTACACCTTC. It is translated as CASSSKQWGQGSPSGYTF.

The chain combines TRBV13 with TRBJ2-3, with a tentative D call TRBD2 (5 bases). V lost 0 bases to trimming and J lost 4 bases, with 5 bases between them. Germline V gives CDR1 PRHDT, CDR2 FYEKMQ (reference sequence). This CDR3 has 13 residues. In nucleotides, the CDR3 is TGTGCCAGCAGCTTAGGCGGGGCAGATACGCAGTATTTT. Its translation is CASSLGGADTQYF.

CDR3: CASSHASGVQETQYF. CDR3 coding DNA: TGTGCCAGCAGCCACGCTAGCGGAGTACAAGAGACCCAGTACTTC. J is TRBJ2-5 and V is TRBV7-2; 7 bases map to TRBD2. V shed 5 bases and J 2 bases; nucleotides not matched to a gene: 8. The V gene's germline CDR1 is SGHTA and CDR2 FQGNSA. This CDR3 has 15 amino acids.

This clone ranks as medium-sized. The rearrangement joins TRBV2 to TRBJ2-3, with TRBD2 matching over 7 bases. The trim removed 4 bases at V and 4 bases at J, leaving 11 bases unmatched. The length of the CDR3 is 16 residues. Germline lookup yields CDR1 SNHLY and CDR2 FYNNEI. The CDR3 loop is CASSALLARGADTQYF. CDR3 nucleotide sequence: TGTGCCAGCAGTGCGCTACTAGCGAGAGGCGCAGATACGCAGTATTTT.

The rearrangement joins TRBV2 to TRBJ1-5; D not certain. The germline V and J ends were trimmed by 1 base and 3 bases, with 10 bases remaining between them. This CDR3 contains 15 residues. The germline CDR1 and CDR2 sequences are SNHLY and FYNNEI. The CDR3: CASSEEGSSNQPQHF. The CDR3 nucleotides read TGTGCCAGCAGTGAAGAAGGTTCATCCAATCAGCCCCAGCATTTT.

Only a few counts were recorded for this clone. The chain joins TRBV5-1 to TRBJ1-2; 12 bases are a match to TRBD1. The ends lost 6 bases at V and 4 bases at J; junction bases unmatched: 4. The CDR3 runs 14 residues. From germline, CDR1 is SGHRS and CDR2 YFSETQ. CDR3 nucleotides: TGCGCCAGCAAAGGGACAGGGGGCATCTATGGCTACACCTTC. Residues: CASKGTGGIYGYTF.

CDR3 nucleotide sequence: TGTGCCTGGAGTAGGCAAAACGGCGGCTACACCTTC. Amino acids: CAWSRQNGGYTF. The chain couples TRBV30 to TRBJ1-2; no clear D. Germline V gene data show CDR1 as GTSNPN and CDR2 as SVGIG (reference sequence). V was pared by 2 bases and J by 8 bases, with 12 bases between. The length of the CDR3 is 12 residues.

The gene calls are TRBV7-2 and TRBJ2-1; 9 bases are shared with TRBD1. The CDR3 is 17 amino acids. Germline CDR1 reads SGHTA; CDR2 reads FQGNSA. J lost 6 bases, V lost 5 bases, and 14 bases had no gene match. The CDR3 sequence: CASSPWTGATLFNEQFF. The CDR3 nucleotides are TGTGCCAGCAGCCCCTGGACAGGGGCCACCCTTTTCAATGAGCAGTTCTTC.

DNA of the CDR3: TGTGCCAGCAGTGAGGGACAGGCTGGGGAGACCCAGTACTTC. It is translated as CASSEGQAGETQYF. The J gene is TRBJ2-5, the V gene TRBV25-1, with 8 bases that match TRBD1. Trimming at V came to 3 bases and at J to 5 bases, leaving 5 bases not matched to a gene. Looked up from germline, CDR1 is MGHDK and CDR2 is SYGVNS. The CDR3 spans 14 residues.

This clone was recorded once. The chain is built from TRBV11-3 and TRBJ2-1; TRBD1 or TRBD2 may be the D gene (6 bases each). Per the germline V gene, CDR1 is SGHNT and CDR2 is YENEEA. V was shortened by 1 base and J by 6 bases, with 10 bases between the two germline ends. The CDR3 is made up of 14 amino acids. CDR3 region: CASSLGGGLNEQFF. DNA of the CDR3: TGTGCCAGCAGCTTAGGAGGGGGACTCAATGAGCAGTTCTTC.

The J gene is TRBJ1-1, the V gene TRBV2, with D possibly TRBD1 on 6 matching bases. The V gene's germline CDR1 is SNHLY and CDR2 FYNNEI. CDR3 size: 14 residues. Deletions cut 10 bases from V and 3 bases from J, with 18 bases between. DNA of the CDR3: TGTGCCACCCGGAGGACAGTTCAGGACACTGAAGCTTTCTTT. Translation gives CATRRTVQDTEAFF.

This clone appeared once. The chain carries TRBV11-3 and TRBJ2-1; D gene ambiguous. Trimming removed 0 bases from V and 8 bases from J, with 11 bases in between. Germline V gene sequence: CDR1 SGHNT, CDR2 YENEEA. There are 14 residues in the CDR3. CDR3 region: CASSLDAHSHEQFF. CDR3 in DNA: TGTGCCAGCAGCTTAGATGCCCATTCTCATGAGCAGTTCTTC. Full variable domain (outside the CDR3, taken from reference TRBV11-3 and TRBJ2-1): EAGVVQSPRYKIIEKKQPVAFWCNPISGHNTLYWYLQNLGQGPELLIRYENEEAVDDSQLPKDRFSAERLKGVDSTLKIQPAELGDSAVYLCASSLDAHSHEQFFGPGTRLTVL.

The chain uses TRBV20-1 and TRBJ2-3, with unresolved D. Germline values: CDR1 DFQATT, CDR2 SNEGSKA (reference sequence). V lost 5 bases to trimming and J lost 6 bases, with 9 bases between them. This CDR3 contains 11 residues. The DNA of the CDR3 is TGCAGTGCTGGACCGGGTGATACGCAGTATTTT. This encodes CSAGPGDTQYF.

The rearrangement links TRBV15 to TRBJ2-7, with unresolved D. In germline, CDR1 is LNHNV, CDR2 YYDKDF (reference sequence). V gave up 5 bases and J gave up 0 bases, with 11 bases separating them. This CDR3 region has 14 residues. The CDR3 here is CATSYLPGSYEQYF. The CDR3 DNA follows: TGTGCCACCAGCTACCTTCCAGGCTCCTACGAGCAGTACTTC.

The chain couples TRBV19 to TRBJ2-3; 9 bases map to TRBD1. Trimming cost V 8 bases and J 7 bases; bases outside gene matches: 16. The CDR3 totals 16 residues. Germline V CDR1 and CDR2: LNHDA, SQIVND (reference sequence). The CDR3 loop is CASQPPRDREPHTQYF. CDR3 DNA sequence: TGTGCCAGTCAGCCCCCCCGGGACAGGGAGCCCCATACGCAGTATTTT.

The chain joins TRBV7-9 to TRBJ2-3; D is unclear. The CDR3 contains 14 residues. Germline V lookup: CDR1 SEHNR, CDR2 FQNEAQ (reference sequence). Trimming took 3 bases from V and 4 from J, leaving 11 bases between them. For the CDR3, the DNA is TGTGCCAGCAGCTTGGGGAATCCGGCAGATACGCAGTATTTT. It specifies CASSLGNPADTQYF.

This chain joins TRBV6-6 and TRBJ1-2; D call uncertain. The V end lost 3 bases, the J end lost 6 bases, and 8 bases lay between the germline ends. The germline V gene encodes CDR1 MNHNY and CDR2 SVGAGI (reference sequence). The CDR3 length is 12 residues. CDR3 residues: CASSYATDGYTF. The CDR3 coding sequence is TGTGCCAGCAGTTATGCAACAGATGGCTACACCTTC.

This clone was found once. The chain is built from TRBV5-1 and TRBJ2-3; possibly TRBD2 for D (6 bases). V dropped 9 bases and J dropped 2 bases, with 13 bases sitting between them. Germline V gene lookup returns CDR1 SGHRS and CDR2 YFSETQ. This CDR3 has 13 amino acids. The CDR3 DNA reads as TGCGCCACCATGAGGGACTCCACAGATACGCAGTATTTT. This sequence encodes CATMRDSTDTQYF. The full variable domain, with the rest looked up from reference TRBV5-1 and TRBJ2-3, is KAGVTQTPRYLIKTRGQQVTLSCSPISGHRSVSWYQQTPGQGLQFLFEYFSETQRNKGNFPGRFSGRQFSNSRSEMNVSTLELGDSALYLCATMRDSTDTQYFGPGTRLTVL.

The chain recombines TRBV5-5 with TRBJ1-5, with TRBD1 identical over 8 bases. CDR3 length: 14 amino acids. V lost 4 bases, J lost 6 bases, and 6 bases stayed unmatched. Germline-derived CDR1 and CDR2 are SGHKS and YYEKEE (reference sequence). CDR3 protein: CASSRTGSVQPQHF. The CDR3 region has the DNA TGTGCCAGCAGCCGGACAGGGAGCGTTCAGCCCCAGCATTTT.